This T cell receptor beta chain was obtained from a study of blood T cell repertoires in COVID-19. Across the whole study: COVID-19 samples collected from the United States, Italy and Spain covered acute and convalescent phases. Sample material is recorded as cDNA or gDNA derived from T cells, B-cell-depleted T cells, or PBMCs.

The method was immunoSEQ multiplex PCR; TCRdb's version includes in-frame clones alone and lacks a portion of them. The sample lists approximately 300,000 clones; approximately 90% were seen once. The CDR3 loop spans 13 amino acids. V shed 8 bases and J shed 1 base, with 9 bases lying between them. The V gene's germline CDR1 is MNHEY and CDR2 SVGAGI. The sequencing sample was made of PBMCs or T cells enriched from blood (not recorded which). The sequence was obtained from a young woman who had recovered from COVID-19. The chain combines TRBV6-5 with TRBJ1-5, with D hard to call. In DNA, the CDR3 is TGTGCCAGCTCTAGTAGCAGCAATCAGCCCCAGCATTTT. This gives the protein CASSSSSNQPQHF.